These 32 T cell receptor beta chains originate from one sample sequenced in a study of shared clonotypes between healthy human individuals. Terminally differentiated effector memory CD45RA+ cells were excluded from the naive CD8 cells, which were CD45RO-negative and positively selected for CCR7. Produced via immunoSEQ multiplex PCR; TCRdb's table is partial and in-frame only. Of hundreds of thousands of clones listed, 85% to 95% were seen once; the top ten hold 0.095% to 0.14%. Sequencing input: naive CD8+ T cells sorted from blood. The receptors were gathered from a woman between 25 and 40 years old in good health.

This rearrangement joins TRBV19 to TRBJ1-1; no firm D call. Germline assignment: CDR1 LNHDA and CDR2 SQIVND (reference sequence). The CDR3 is 12 amino acids. Between the trimmed V and J ends, which lost 6 bases and 5 bases, there was a span of 10 bases. CDR3 bases: TGTGCCAGTAGGAGTGGGAGGACTGAAGCTTTCTTT. Translated, it gives CASRSGRTEAFF.

A remark on this clone: The junction differs from germline at one of its ends, possibly a read error. The gene calls are TRBV10-1 and TRBJ2-7; D may correspond to TRBD1 or TRBD2 (5 bases each). The germline V gene encodes CDR1 WNHNN and CDR2 SYGVQD (reference sequence). The CDR3 is 13 residues long. CDR3 protein: CASSVGRTYEQHF. The CDR3 DNA reads TGCGCCAGCAGTGTGGGACGAACCTACGAGCAGCACTTC.

In the case of this clone: Distinct nucleotide sequences in the sample also encode this CDR3. The J gene is TRBJ2-5, the V gene TRBV11-2; D is perhaps TRBD1 (5 bases). The ends were cut back, 1 base at V and 1 base at J, with 7 bases in the middle. CDR3 length: 14 residues. Germline CDR1 reads SGHAT; CDR2 reads FQNNGV. The CDR3 loop reads CASSLVRAQETQYF. The CDR3 coding sequence is TGTGCCAGCAGCTTAGTCAGGGCCCAAGAGACCCAGTACTTC.

This rearrangement joins TRBV25-1 to TRBJ1-2, with TRBD1 as a possible D gene (6 bases). V lost 5 bases to trimming and J lost 5 bases, with 12 bases between them. The CDR3 runs 13 residues. The germline gives CDR1 MGHDK, CDR2 SYGVNS. The CDR3 loop is CASSIRGGYGYTF. In nucleotides, the CDR3 is TGTGCCAGCAGTATCAGGGGAGGGTATGGCTACACCTTC.

The V call is TRBV28, the J call TRBJ2-5, with 9 bases that match TRBD1. V dropped 3 bases and J dropped 1; count of bases not matched to a gene: 3. Germline CDR1 and CDR2: MDHEN and SYDVKM. This CDR3 spans 15 amino acids. The CDR3 coding sequence is TGTGCCAGCAGTTTTGGGGACAGGGTCCAAGAGACCCAGTACTTC. This sequence encodes CASSFGDRVQETQYF.

The rearrangement links TRBV21-1 to TRBJ2-1. TRBV21-1 is recorded as a pseudogene. CDR3 size: 15 residues. CDR3 nucleotides: TGTGCCAGCAGCAAAGTCGGGGCGAAGTCCAATGAGCAGTTCTTC. It translates to CASSKVGAKSNEQFF.

The chain carries TRBV9 and TRBJ2-1; no clear D gene. The germline gives CDR1 SGDLS, CDR2 YYNGEE. The CDR3 runs 14 residues. V was trimmed by 0 bases and J by 2 bases, leaving 6 bases between them. In DNA form, the CDR3 reads TGTGCCAGCAGCGTAGAAGGCACCTACAATGAGCAGTTCTTC. Its protein is CASSVEGTYNEQFF.

The chain employs TRBV5-4 and TRBJ2-1; 8 bases match TRBD2. Germline V gene data show CDR1 as SGHNT and CDR2 as YYREEE (reference sequence). The CDR3 covers 17 residues. V trimming: 0 bases; J trimming: 6 bases; junction bases outside the gene matches: 11. The CDR3 DNA sequence: TGTGCCAGCAGCTTGGCCGGTTCGGGAGGGCCCTTCAATGAGCAGTTCTTC. Protein product: CASSLAGSGGPFNEQFF.

The chain is built from TRBV27 and TRBJ2-3, with D hard to call. CDR1 is MNHEY, CDR2 SMNVEV, per germline (reference sequence). The ends were cut back, 5 bases at V and 0 bases at J, with 18 bases in the middle. The CDR3 extends over 17 amino acids. The DNA for the CDR3 is TGTGCCAGCAGTAAAGGATTGCGGTACTCTAGCACAGATACGCAGTATTTT. This codes for CASSKGLRYSSTDTQYF.

The CDR3 is CASSGDILSYNEQFF. The DNA of the CDR3 is TGTGCCAGCAGTGGGGACATACTCTCCTACAATGAGCAGTTCTTC. The V call is TRBV6-4, the J call TRBJ2-1, with D tentatively TRBD1 (6 bases). CDR1 MRHNA and CDR2 SNTAGT come from the germline V gene. Trimming removed 4 bases at V and 0 bases at J, with 10 bases between. The CDR3 is 15 residues long.

The V gene is TRBV25-1, the J gene TRBJ2-1, with 11 bases fitting TRBD2. This CDR3 is 14 amino acids long. Germline V gene sequence: CDR1 MGHDK, CDR2 SYGVNS. V lost 5 bases, J lost 5 bases, and 2 bases stayed unmatched. In nucleotides, the CDR3 is TGTGCCAGCAGTCTAGCGGGAGGTCACAATGAGCAGTTCTTC. This encodes CASSLAGGHNEQFF.

The chain joins TRBV28 to TRBJ2-7; D not certain. This CDR3 spans 13 amino acids. Trimming left V 6 bases short and J 6 bases short, with 15 bases between. CDR1 and CDR2 from the germline V gene are MDHEN and SYDVKM. In DNA form, the CDR3 reads TGTGCCAGCAGCCACGTGTCAACTGCCGAGCAGTACTTC. It codes for CASSHVSTAEQYF.

The chain combines TRBV7-2 with TRBJ2-7; D possibly matches TRBD1 or TRBD2 (5 bases each). V lost 5 bases to trimming and J lost 2 bases, with 13 bases between them. The CDR3 consists of 14 residues. Germline CDR1 SGHTA, CDR2 FQGNSA. CDR3 amino acids: CASSVLGAAYEQYF. CDR3 nucleotides: TGTGCCAGCAGCGTCCTCGGGGCAGCCTACGAGCAGTACTTC.

The rearrangement links TRBV10-3 to TRBJ2-1; TRBD2 is a possible D gene (8 bases). Germline CDR1 reads ENHRY; CDR2 reads SYGVKD. V was shortened by 7 bases and J by 1 base, with 20 bases between the two germline ends. The CDR3 is 17 amino acids. The CDR3 is CAITAGGTSLSYNEQFF. The CDR3 DNA reads TGTGCCATCACGGCAGGGGGGACTAGTTTGTCCTACAATGAGCAGTTCTTC.

The chain couples TRBV6-6 to TRBJ1-2, with D possibly matching TRBD1 (5 bases). Germline values: CDR1 MNHNY, CDR2 SVGAGI (reference sequence). The V and J ends lost 6 bases and 6 bases respectively, with 14 bases between them. The CDR3 spans 13 residues. The CDR3, as DNA: TGTGCCAGCAGCTGGTATCAAGGGGATGGCTACACCTTC. It translates to CASSWYQGDGYTF.

The rearrangement links TRBV4-1 to TRBJ1-1; D call uncertain. The germline V and J ends were trimmed by 1 base and 0 bases, with 9 bases remaining between them. Germline assignment: CDR1 MGHRA and CDR2 YSYEKL. The CDR3 has 15 residues. CDR3 protein: CASSQGPVMNTEAFF. The CDR3 DNA reads as TGCGCCAGCAGCCAAGGTCCGGTGATGAACACTGAAGCTTTCTTT.

This chain links TRBV10-3 with TRBJ2-5, with 9 bases matching TRBD1. Unmatched junction bases numbered 5, after V lost 1 base and J lost 2 bases. There are 16 residues in the CDR3. Looked up from germline, CDR1 is ENHRY and CDR2 is SYGVKD. For the CDR3, the DNA is TGTGCCATCAGTGAGTACCGGGACAGGGATCAAGAGACCCAGTACTTC. Protein product: CAISEYRDRDQETQYF.

This clone has just a few counts. The chain employs TRBV4-1 and TRBJ2-7; D gene unclear. The CDR3 consists of 13 residues. Germline V gene data show CDR1 as MGHRA and CDR2 as YSYEKL. Trimming removed 4 bases at V and 3 bases at J, with 10 bases between. The CDR3 DNA reads TGCGCCAGCAGCCTGCGCCCCAACTACGAGCAGTACTTC. Its protein product is CASSLRPNYEQYF.

The genes are TRBV6-6 and TRBJ2-1; 8 bases line up with TRBD2. V lost 2 bases and J lost 2; bases outside the gene matches: 5. CDR1 and CDR2 (germline): MNHNY, SVGAGI (reference sequence). The CDR3 runs to 16 residues. CDR3 DNA: TGTGCCAGCAGTTACGCCTCTAGCGGGCCCTACAATGAGCAGTTCTTC. It is translated as CASSYASSGPYNEQFF.

The chain recombines TRBV19 with TRBJ2-7; maybe TRBD1 (5 bases). Germline V gene data show CDR1 as LNHDA and CDR2 as SQIVND (reference sequence). The V end was cut by 2 bases, the J end by 3 bases, with 11 bases between. CDR3 length equals 14 residues. For the CDR3, the DNA is TGTGCCAGTAGTATAAGCCAGGGCCTCTACGAGCAGTACTTC. Amino acids: CASSISQGLYEQYF.

The CDR3 DNA reads as TGTGCCAGCAGTTCCCGGGAGCTGAAACTGTTTTTT. Amino acid sequence: CASSSRELKLFF. The chain carries TRBV6-6 and TRBJ1-4; D is ambiguous. This CDR3 comprises 12 residues. V was cut by 4 bases and J by 11 bases, with 11 bases left in between. The germline V gene has CDR1 MNHNY and CDR2 SVGAGI (reference sequence).

V is TRBV19 and J is TRBJ1-2; 8 bases fit TRBD1. CDR1 is LNHDA, CDR2 SQIVND, per germline (reference sequence). With V trimmed by 7 bases and J by 3 bases, 7 bases remained unmatched. The CDR3 covers 14 residues. CDR3 region: CASTPDRADYGYTF. CDR3 DNA: TGTGCCAGTACCCCGGACAGGGCTGACTATGGCTACACCTTC. Variable domain in full (rest from reference TRBV19 and TRBJ1-2): DGGITQSPKYLFRKEGQNVTLSCEQNLNHDAMYWYRQDPGQGLRLIYYSQIVNDFQKGDIAEGYSVSREKKESFPLTVTSAQKNPTAFYLCASTPDRADYGYTFGSGTRLTVV.

The J gene is TRBJ1-2, the V gene TRBV7-2; D gene uncertain. V was pared by 0 bases and J by 5 bases, with 16 bases between. Germline CDR1 is SGHTA and CDR2 is FQGNSA. The CDR3 is 16 amino acids. CDR3 sequence: CASSLAQASRGYGYTF. The CDR3 bases are TGTGCCAGCAGCTTAGCGCAGGCATCTCGGGGTTATGGCTACACCTTC.

This rearrangement joins TRBV27 to TRBJ1-2; 8 bases are a match to TRBD1. Losses at the gene ends were 2 bases for V and 6 bases for J; bases not matched to a gene: 11. Germline V CDR1 and CDR2: MNHEY, SMNVEV (reference sequence). There are 16 residues in the CDR3. CDR3 residues: CASSLQLPGGANGYTF. The DNA for the CDR3 is TGTGCCAGCAGTTTACAACTGCCAGGGGGCGCCAATGGCTACACCTTC.

The chain is built from TRBV29-1 and TRBJ1-2, with TRBD1 as a possible D gene (6 bases). Between the trimmed V and J ends, which lost 1 base and 8 bases, there was a span of 14 bases. The CDR3 consists of 13 residues. Looked up from germline, CDR1 is SQVTM and CDR2 is ANQGSEA. Here the CDR3 DNA reads TGCAGCGTTGAAGTCCCGGGGGCGCGGGGCTACACCTTC. Amino acid sequence: CSVEVPGARGYTF.

The rearrangement uses TRBV28 and TRBJ2-5; 9 bases agree with TRBD2. The DNA end is more similar to TRBJ2-7, so the J call may be wrong. Germline loops: CDR1 MDHEN, CDR2 SYDVKM. The CDR3 consists of 14 residues. The CDR3 loop is CASSFLAGEYEQYF. CDR3 DNA sequence: TGTGCCAGCAGTTTTTTAGCGGGAGAGTACGAGCAGTACTTC.

This clone was seen just once. The V and J genes are TRBV11-2 and TRBJ1-3; D ambiguous. CDR3 size: 13 residues. Looked up from germline, CDR1 is SGHAT and CDR2 is FQNNGV. The V gene lost 6 bases and the J gene lost 1 base, with 7 bases spanning the gap. The CDR3 reads CASSLNSGNTIYF. The CDR3 coding sequence is TGTGCCAGCAGTTTAAATTCTGGAAACACCATATATTTT.

This chain uses TRBV11-2 with TRBJ2-7; D gene unclear. CDR1 SGHAT and CDR2 FQNNGV come from the germline V gene. Between the trimmed V and J ends, which lost 7 bases and 4 bases, there was a span of 14 bases. The CDR3 consists of 13 residues. In DNA, the CDR3 is TGTGCCAGCATCGCGGAGAGCCCTTACGAGCAGTACTTC. Its translation is CASIAESPYEQYF.

The chain has TRBV10-2 and TRBJ2-5, with 7 bases lining up with TRBD1. The germline V gene encodes CDR1 WSHSY and CDR2 SAAADI. Losses at the gene ends were 6 bases for V and 5 bases for J; bases not matched to a gene: 15. The CDR3 runs to 16 residues. The CDR3 here is CASRVTPGQSLETQYF. DNA of the CDR3: TGCGCCAGCAGAGTCACTCCGGGACAGTCCCTGGAGACCCAGTACTTC.

The J gene is TRBJ2-7, the V gene TRBV13; 11 nucleotides align to TRBD2. Germline CDR1 PRHDT, CDR2 FYEKMQ (reference sequence). The V segment lost 4 bases and the J segment 2 bases; nucleotides outside the gene matches: 13. This CDR3 has 18 amino acids. The DNA of the CDR3 is TGTGCCAGCAGCTCGACCGGGACTAGCGGAGCCCCCGCCTACGAGCAGTACTTC. Its protein is CASSSTGTSGAPAYEQYF.

The J gene is TRBJ1-1, the V gene TRBV28; D gene ambiguous. Trimming removed 3 bases at V and 7 bases at J, with 12 bases between. Germline lookup yields CDR1 MDHEN and CDR2 SYDVKM. The CDR3 is 13 residues long. The chain's CDR3 is CASSLEVTVEAFF. In DNA form, the CDR3 reads TGTGCCAGCAGTTTGGAAGTCACAGTTGAAGCTTTCTTT.

This chain joins TRBV27 and TRBJ2-1; TRBD1 might be the D (5 bases). V was clipped by 7 bases and J by 0 bases, with 16 bases between them. CDR1 is MNHEY and CDR2 is SMNVEV in the germline V gene (reference sequence). The CDR3 contains 16 residues. CDR3 DNA sequence: TGTGCCAGCATTTCCGTTAGGGGAAGCTCCTACAATGAGCAGTTCTTC. It codes for CASISVRGSSYNEQFF.